This T cell receptor (beta chain) was sequenced for a study of CD8 T cells in Susac syndrome (dated by TCRdb to between 2018 and 2021). For the wider study: Repertoire sequencing was used to test whether CD8+ T cell activation and differentiation in Susac syndrome was antigen driven. What the work shows at the level of the full study, not this receptor alone: The TCR sequencing and HLA analysis was acknowledged to have included a relatively small number of individuals.

Of note for this clonotype: Its recognized antigen is unknown. Base qualities were left out, and no much larger clone turns up one base away.

Peripheral blood CD8+ and CD4+ T cells from healthy donors, Susac syndrome patients and multiple sclerosis patients were profiled using high-throughput TCR beta sequencing. Healthy donors were age- and sex-matched controls. Bulk CD8+ and CD4+ T cells were purified by magnetic negative isolation, whereas CD8+ TEMRA cells were enriched by FACS. Blood was drawn into EDTA tubes, processed within 24 hours, and PBMCs were isolated by density gradient centrifugation. PBMCs intended for TCR sequencing were cryopreserved in liquid nitrogen and were subsequently thawed in a 37 degrees C water bath. A purity of at least 90% was achieved for sorted or isolated CD4+, CD8+ and CD8+ TEMRA cells. From cysteine to phenylalanine, the CDR3 is 12 amino acids long. Only CDR3 DNA is held: 36 bases, read in frame from base 1. The junction shows trimming of 4 bases on V and 6 bases on J, plus 8 bases between the germline ends. The germline V gene yields ENHRY for CDR1 and SYGVKD for CDR2.

RNA was extracted using the RNeasy kit, and about 0.5 to 1 ug of the RNA was reverse transcribed with random hexamers. The immunoSEQ multiplex PCR assay, covering 54 Vbeta and 13 Jbeta segments, was used to amplify TCR beta CDR3 regions. To correct PCR amplification bias, a synthetic template baseline was used for both primer optimization and computational correction. The published analysis was carried out like this. Reads were annotated to V, D and J genes according to IMGT and were analyzed with immunoSEQ Analyzer, with only productive sequences retained. Clonality was computed as one minus Shannon entropy normalized by log2 of the number of productive unique sequences. For each patient and control, public and private clones were evaluated among the 100 most prevalent clones. Clones were defined as Susac-specific if absent from the healthy and MS cohorts, from approximately 1,100 published viral clones and from other ImmuneACCESS disease sequences. The raw public data were reprocessed by TCRdb itself: fastp quality trimming at Q25, MiXCR clonotype calling, in-frame beta chains only. Entries are consolidated by CDR3 protein sequence, retaining the most common genes and DNA. None of the V and J calls come from the authors' own analysis; TCRdb made them. This sample has 180,000 or so distinct CDR3 sequences in its table, and 85% to 95% of those were observed once. The top ten clones comprise over 0.08% of the sample.

The sequencing sample was made of CD4+ T cells from PBMCs. The chain joins TRBV10-3 to TRBJ2-3; possibly the D gene is TRBD2, per 5 matching bases. The receptor comes from a human donor in good health. CDR3 sequence: CAISGRGDTQYF. The DNA is as follows: TGTGCCATCAGTGGGCGAGGGGATACGCAGTATTTT.